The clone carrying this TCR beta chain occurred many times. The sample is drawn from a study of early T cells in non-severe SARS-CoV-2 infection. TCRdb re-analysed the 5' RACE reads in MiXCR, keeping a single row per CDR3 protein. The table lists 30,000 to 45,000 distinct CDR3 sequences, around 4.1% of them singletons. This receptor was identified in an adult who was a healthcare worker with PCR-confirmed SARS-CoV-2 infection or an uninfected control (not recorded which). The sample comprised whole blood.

This chain's CDR3 is CSVEDRDGSYEQYF. CDR3 nucleotide sequence: TGCAGCGTTGAAGATCGCGACGGATCCTACGAGCAGTACTTC. V and J are TRBV29-1 and TRBJ2-7; D unresolved. The V gene lost 0 bases and the J gene lost 1 base, with 10 bases spanning the gap. Germline V gene sequence: CDR1 SQVTM, CDR2 ANQGSEA. This CDR3 is built from 14 residues.